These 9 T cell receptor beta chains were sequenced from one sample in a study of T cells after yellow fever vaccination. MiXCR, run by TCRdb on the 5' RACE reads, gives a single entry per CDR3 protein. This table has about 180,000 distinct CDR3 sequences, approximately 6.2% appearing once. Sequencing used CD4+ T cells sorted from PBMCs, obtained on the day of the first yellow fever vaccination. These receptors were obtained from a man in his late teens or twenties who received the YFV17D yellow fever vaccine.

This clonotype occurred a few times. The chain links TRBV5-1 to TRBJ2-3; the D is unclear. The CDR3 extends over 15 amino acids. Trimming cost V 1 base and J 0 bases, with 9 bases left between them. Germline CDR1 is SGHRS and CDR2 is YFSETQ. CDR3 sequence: CASSLFYRSTDTQYF. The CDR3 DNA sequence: TGCGCCAGCAGCTTGTTCTACCGTAGCACAGATACGCAGTATTTT.

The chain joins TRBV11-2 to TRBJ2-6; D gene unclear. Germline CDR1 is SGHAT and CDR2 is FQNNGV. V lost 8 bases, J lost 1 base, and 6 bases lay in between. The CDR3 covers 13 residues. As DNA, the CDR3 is TGTGCCAGCGTGTTTTCTGGGGCCAACGTCCTGACTTTC. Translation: CASVFSGANVLTF. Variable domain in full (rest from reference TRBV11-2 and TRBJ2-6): EAGVAQSPRYKIIEKRQSVAFWCNPISGHATLYWYQQILGQGPKLLIQFQNNGVVDDSQLPKDRFSAERLKGVDSTLKIQPAKLEDSAVYLCASVFSGANVLTFGAGSRLTVL.

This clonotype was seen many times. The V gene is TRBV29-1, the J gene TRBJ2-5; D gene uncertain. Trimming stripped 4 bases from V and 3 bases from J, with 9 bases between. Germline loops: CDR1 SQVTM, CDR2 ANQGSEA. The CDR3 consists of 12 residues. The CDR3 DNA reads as TGCAGCGTTGGCAGAGAGAAAGAGACCCAGTACTTC. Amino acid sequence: CSVGREKETQYF.

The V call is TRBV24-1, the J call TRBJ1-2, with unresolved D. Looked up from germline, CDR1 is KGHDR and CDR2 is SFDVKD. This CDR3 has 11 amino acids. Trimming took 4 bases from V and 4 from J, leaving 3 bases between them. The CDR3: CATSDSYGYTF. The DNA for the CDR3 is TGTGCCACCAGTGACTCCTATGGCTACACCTTC.

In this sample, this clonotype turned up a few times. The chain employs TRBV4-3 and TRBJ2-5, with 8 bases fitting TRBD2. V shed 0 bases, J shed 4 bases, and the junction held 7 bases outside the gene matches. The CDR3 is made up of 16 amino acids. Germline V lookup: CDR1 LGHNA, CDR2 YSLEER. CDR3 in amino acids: CASSQDPMAGGETQYF. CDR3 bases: TGCGCCAGCAGCCAAGATCCAATGGCGGGGGGAGAGACCCAGTACTTC.

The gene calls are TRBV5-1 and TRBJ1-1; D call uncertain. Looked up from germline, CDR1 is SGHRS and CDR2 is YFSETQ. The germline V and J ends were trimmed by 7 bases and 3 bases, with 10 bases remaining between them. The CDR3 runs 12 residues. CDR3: CASGYGDTEAFF. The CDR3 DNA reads TGCGCCAGCGGTTATGGAGACACTGAAGCTTTCTTT.

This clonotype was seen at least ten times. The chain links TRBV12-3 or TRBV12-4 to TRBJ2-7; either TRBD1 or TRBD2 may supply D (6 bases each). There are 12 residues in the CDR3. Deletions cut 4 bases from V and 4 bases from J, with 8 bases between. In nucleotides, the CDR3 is TGTGCCAGCAGTTGGGGGGCGTACGAGCAGTACTTC. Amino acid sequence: CASSWGAYEQYF.

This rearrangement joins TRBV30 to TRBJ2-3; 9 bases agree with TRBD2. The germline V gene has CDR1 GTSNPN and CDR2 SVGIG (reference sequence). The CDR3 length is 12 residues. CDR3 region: CARTSVSRTQYF. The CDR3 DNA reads TGTGCACGGACTAGCGTGAGTCGTACGCAGTATTTT.

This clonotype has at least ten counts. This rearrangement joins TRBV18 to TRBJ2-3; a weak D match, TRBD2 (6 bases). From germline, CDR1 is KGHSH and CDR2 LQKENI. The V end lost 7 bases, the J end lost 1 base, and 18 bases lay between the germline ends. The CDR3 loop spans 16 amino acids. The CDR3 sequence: CASLSQGGPRTDTQYF. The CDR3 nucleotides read TGTGCCAGCTTGTCCCAGGGAGGTCCGCGCACAGATACGCAGTATTTT.